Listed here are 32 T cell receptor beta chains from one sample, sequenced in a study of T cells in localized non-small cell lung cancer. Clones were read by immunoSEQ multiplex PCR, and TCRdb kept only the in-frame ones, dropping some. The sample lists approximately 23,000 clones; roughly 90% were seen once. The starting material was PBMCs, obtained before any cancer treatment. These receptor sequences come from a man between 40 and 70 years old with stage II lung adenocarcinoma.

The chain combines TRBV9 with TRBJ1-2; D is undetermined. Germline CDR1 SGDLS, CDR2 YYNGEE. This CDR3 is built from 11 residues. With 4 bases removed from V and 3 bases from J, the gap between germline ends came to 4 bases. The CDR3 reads CASSSDYGYTF. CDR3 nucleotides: TGTGCCAGCAGCTCTGACTATGGCTACACCTTC. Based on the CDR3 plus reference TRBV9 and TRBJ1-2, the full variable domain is DSGVTQTPKHLITATGQRVTLRCSPRSGDLSVYWYQQSLDQGLQFLIQYYNGEERAKGNILERFSAQQFPDLHSELNLSSLELGDSALYFCASSSDYGYTFGSGTRLTVV.

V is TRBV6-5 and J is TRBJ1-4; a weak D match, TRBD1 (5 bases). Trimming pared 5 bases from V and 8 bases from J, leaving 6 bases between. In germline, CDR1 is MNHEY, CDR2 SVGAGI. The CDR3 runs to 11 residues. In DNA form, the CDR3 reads TGTGCCAGCAGTCAGGGAGAAAAACTGTTTTTT. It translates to CASSQGEKLFF.

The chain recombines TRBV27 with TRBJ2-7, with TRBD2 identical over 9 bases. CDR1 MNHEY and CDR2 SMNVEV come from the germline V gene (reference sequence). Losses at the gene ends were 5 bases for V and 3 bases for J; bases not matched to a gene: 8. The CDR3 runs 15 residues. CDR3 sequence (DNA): TGTGCCAGCAGTCCCTGGGGTAGCGGGAGCTACGAGCAGTACTTC. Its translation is CASSPWGSGSYEQYF.

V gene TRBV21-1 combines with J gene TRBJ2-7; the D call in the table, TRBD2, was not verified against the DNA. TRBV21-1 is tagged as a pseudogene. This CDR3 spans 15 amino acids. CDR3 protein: CASSYTSPWEVEQYF. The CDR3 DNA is TGTGCCAGCAGCTACACTAGCCCTTGGGAGGTTGAGCAGTACTTC.

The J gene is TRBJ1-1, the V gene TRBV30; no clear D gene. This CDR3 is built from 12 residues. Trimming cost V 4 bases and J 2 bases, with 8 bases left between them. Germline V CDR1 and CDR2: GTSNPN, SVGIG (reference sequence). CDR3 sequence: CAWKYPNTEAFF. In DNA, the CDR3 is TGTGCCTGGAAGTACCCCAACACTGAAGCTTTCTTT. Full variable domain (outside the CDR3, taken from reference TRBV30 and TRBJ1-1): SQTIHQWPATLVQPVGSPLSLECTVEGTSNPNLYWYRQAAGRGLQLLFYSVGIGQISSEVPQNLSASRPQDRQFILSSKKLLLSDSGFYLCAWKYPNTEAFFGQGTRLTVV.

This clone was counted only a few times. This CDR3 is CASSKDRVQPQHF. In nucleotides, the CDR3 is TGCGCCAGCAGCAAGGACAGGGTCCAGCCCCAGCATTTT. The genes are TRBV4-3 and TRBJ1-5; 8 bases are a match to TRBD1. Germline assignment: CDR1 LGHNA and CDR2 YSLEER. J gave up 7 bases and V 5 bases, and 4 bases lay outside the gene matches. CDR3 size: 13 residues.

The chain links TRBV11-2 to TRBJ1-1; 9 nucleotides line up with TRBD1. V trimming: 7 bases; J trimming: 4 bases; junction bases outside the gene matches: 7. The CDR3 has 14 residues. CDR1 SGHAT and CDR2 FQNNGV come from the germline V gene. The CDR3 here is CASIPGTGTTEAFF. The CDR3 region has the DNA TGTGCCAGCATCCCCGGGACAGGGACCACTGAAGCTTTCTTT.

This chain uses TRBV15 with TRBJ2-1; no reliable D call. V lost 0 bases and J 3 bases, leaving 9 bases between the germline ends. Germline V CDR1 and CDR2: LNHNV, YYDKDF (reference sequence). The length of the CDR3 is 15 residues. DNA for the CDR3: TGTGCCACCAGCAGAGACCCGGCAGGCTACAATGAGCAGTTCTTC. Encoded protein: CATSRDPAGYNEQFF.

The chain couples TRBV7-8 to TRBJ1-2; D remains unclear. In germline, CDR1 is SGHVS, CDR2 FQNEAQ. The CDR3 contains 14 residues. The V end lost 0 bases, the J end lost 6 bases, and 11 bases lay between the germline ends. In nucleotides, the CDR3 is TGTGCCAGCAGCTTAGCCCAATGGACTAATGGCTACACCTTC. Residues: CASSLAQWTNGYTF.

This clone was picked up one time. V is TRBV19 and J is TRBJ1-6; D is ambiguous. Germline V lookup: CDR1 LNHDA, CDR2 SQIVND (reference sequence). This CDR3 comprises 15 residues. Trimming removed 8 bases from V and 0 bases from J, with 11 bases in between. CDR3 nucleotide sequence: TGTGCCAGTGAGGAGAAGAGCTCCTATAATTCACCCCTCCACTTT. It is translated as CASEEKSSYNSPLHF.

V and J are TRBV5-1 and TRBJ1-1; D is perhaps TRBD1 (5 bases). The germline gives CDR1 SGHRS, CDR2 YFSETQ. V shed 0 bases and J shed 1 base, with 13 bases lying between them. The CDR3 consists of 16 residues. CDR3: CASSLGSDRRNTEAFF. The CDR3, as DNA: TGCGCCAGCAGCTTGGGATCTGACAGACGGAACACTGAAGCTTTCTTT.

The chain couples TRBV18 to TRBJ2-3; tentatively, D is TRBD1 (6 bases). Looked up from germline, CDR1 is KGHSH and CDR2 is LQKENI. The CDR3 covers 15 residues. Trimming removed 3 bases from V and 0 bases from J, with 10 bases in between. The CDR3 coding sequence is TGTGCCAGCTCACCCCAGGGGTCTAGCACAGATACGCAGTATTTT. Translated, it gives CASSPQGSSTDTQYF.

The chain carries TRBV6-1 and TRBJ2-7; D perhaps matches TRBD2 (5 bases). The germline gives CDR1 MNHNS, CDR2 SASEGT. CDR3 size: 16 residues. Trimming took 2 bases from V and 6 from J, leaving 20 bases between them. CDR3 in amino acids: CASSEYEPRTPGEQYF. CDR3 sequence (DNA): TGTGCCAGCAGTGAATATGAACCTAGGACTCCTGGCGAGCAGTACTTC.

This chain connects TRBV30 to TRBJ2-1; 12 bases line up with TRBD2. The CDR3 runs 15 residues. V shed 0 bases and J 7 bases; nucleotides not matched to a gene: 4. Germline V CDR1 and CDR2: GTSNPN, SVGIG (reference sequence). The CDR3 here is CAWSVWLAGGNEQFF. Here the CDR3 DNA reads TGTGCCTGGAGTGTATGGCTAGCGGGGGGGAATGAGCAGTTCTTC.

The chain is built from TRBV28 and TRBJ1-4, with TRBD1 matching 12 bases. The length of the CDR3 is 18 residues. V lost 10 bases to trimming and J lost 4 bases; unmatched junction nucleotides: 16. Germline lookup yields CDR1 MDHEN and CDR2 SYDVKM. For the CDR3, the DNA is TGTGCCACGCGCTGGGGGACAGGGGGCGTTCGTGGTAATGAAAAACTGTTTTTT. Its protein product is CATRWGTGGVRGNEKLFF.

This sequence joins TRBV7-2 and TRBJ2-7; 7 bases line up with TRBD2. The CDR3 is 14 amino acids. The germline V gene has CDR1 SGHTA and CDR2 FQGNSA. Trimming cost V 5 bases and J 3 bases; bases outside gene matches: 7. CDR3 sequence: CASSPQREFYEQYF. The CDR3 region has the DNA TGTGCCAGCAGCCCCCAGCGGGAATTCTACGAGCAGTACTTC.

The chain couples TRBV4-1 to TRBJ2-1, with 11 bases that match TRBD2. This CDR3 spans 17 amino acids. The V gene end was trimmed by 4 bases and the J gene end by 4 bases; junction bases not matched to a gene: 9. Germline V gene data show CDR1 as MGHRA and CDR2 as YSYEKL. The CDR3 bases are TGCGCCAGCAGCCTTACCTCCGGGACTAGCGGTTACAATGAGCAGTTCTTC. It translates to CASSLTSGTSGYNEQFF.

The CDR3 coding sequence is TGTGCCAGCTCCGGGACTAGCGGGGGGGGATACACAGATACGCAGTATTTT. Its translation: CASSGTSGGGYTDTQYF. The chain is built from TRBV5-4 and TRBJ2-3, with 16 bases lining up with TRBD2. The CDR3 runs 17 residues. Germline V gene sequence: CDR1 SGHNT, CDR2 YYREEE (reference sequence). Trimming at V came to 7 bases and at J to 2 bases, leaving 7 bases not matched to a gene.

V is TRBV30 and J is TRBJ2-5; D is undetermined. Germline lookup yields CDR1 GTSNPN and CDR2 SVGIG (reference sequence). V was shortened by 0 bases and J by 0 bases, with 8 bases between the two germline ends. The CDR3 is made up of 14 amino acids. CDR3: CAWSVMQNQETQYF. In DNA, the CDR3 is TGTGCCTGGAGTGTTATGCAGAACCAAGAGACCCAGTACTTC.

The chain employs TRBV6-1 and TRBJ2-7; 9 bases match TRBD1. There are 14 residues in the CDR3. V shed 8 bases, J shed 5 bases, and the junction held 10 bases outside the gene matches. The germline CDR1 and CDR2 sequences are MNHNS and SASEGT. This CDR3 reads CASSRDRASNEQYF. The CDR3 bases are TGTGCCAGCTCAAGGGACAGGGCATCTAACGAGCAGTACTTC.

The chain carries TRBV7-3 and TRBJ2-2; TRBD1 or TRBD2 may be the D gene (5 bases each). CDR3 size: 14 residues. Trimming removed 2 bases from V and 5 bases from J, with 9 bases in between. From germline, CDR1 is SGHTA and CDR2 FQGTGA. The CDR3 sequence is CASSLRGGTGELFF. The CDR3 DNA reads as TGTGCCAGCAGCTTACGTGGGGGAACCGGGGAGCTGTTTTTT.

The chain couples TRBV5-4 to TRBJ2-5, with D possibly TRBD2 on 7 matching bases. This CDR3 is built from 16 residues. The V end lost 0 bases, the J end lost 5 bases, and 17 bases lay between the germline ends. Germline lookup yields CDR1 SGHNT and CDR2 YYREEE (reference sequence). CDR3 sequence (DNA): TGTGCCAGCAGCTTGGGATCGGGGGCCGGGGGGGAGACCCAGTACTTC. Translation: CASSLGSGAGGETQYF.

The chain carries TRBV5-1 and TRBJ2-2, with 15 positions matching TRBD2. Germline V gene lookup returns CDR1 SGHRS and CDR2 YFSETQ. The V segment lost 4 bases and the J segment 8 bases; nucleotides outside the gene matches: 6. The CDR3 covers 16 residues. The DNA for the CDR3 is TGCGCCAGCAGCCTCCGGACTAGCGGGGGGGCTGGGGAGCTGTTTTTT. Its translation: CASSLRTSGGAGELFF.

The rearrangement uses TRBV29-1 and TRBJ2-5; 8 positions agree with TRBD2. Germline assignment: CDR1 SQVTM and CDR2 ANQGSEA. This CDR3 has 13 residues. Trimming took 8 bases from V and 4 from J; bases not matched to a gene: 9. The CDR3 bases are TGCAGCCCAATTGGACTAGCCATAGAGACCCAGTACTTC. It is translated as CSPIGLAIETQYF.

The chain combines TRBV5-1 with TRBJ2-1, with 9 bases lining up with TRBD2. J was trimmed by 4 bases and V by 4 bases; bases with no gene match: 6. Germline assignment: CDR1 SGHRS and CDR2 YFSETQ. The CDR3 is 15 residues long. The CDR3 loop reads CASSPRLAEYNEQFF. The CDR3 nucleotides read TGCGCCAGCAGCCCGAGACTAGCGGAGTACAATGAGCAGTTCTTC.

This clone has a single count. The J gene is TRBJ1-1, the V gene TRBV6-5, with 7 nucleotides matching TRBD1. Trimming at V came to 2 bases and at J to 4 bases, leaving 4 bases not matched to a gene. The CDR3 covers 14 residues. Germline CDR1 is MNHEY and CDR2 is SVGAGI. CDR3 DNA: TGTGCCAGCAGTTACAACAGGGGAGCCACTGAAGCTTTCTTT. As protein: CASSYNRGATEAFF.

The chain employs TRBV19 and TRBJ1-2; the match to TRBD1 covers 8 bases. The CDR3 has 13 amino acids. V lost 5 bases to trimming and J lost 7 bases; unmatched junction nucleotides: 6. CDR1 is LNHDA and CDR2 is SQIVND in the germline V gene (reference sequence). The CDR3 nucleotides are TGTGCCAGTAGTGGACAGGGCATTTCTGGCTACACCTTC. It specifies CASSGQGISGYTF. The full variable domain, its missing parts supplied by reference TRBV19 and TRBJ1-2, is DGGITQSPKYLFRKEGQNVTLSCEQNLNHDAMYWYRQDPGQGLRLIYYSQIVNDFQKGDIAEGYSVSREKKESFPLTVTSAQKNPTAFYLCASSGQGISGYTFGSGTRLTVV.

The CDR3 coding sequence is TGCGCCAGCAGTGAGTTGGGGGGACTAGCGGCTAATGAGCAGTTCTTC. It is translated as CASSELGGLAANEQFF. The chain combines TRBV10-1 with TRBJ2-1; the match to TRBD2 covers 11 bases. Germline V gene data show CDR1 as WNHNN and CDR2 as SYGVQD (reference sequence). This CDR3 has 16 residues. Trimming removed 1 base from V and 7 bases from J; junction bases left unmatched: 6.

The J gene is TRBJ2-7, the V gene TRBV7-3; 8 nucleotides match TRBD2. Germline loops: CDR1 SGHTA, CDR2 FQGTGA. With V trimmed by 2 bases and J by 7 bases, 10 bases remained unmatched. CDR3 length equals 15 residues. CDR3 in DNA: TGTGCCAGCAGCTTATCTACGGGGGGGTTAGAAGAGCAGTACTTC. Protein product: CASSLSTGGLEEQYF.

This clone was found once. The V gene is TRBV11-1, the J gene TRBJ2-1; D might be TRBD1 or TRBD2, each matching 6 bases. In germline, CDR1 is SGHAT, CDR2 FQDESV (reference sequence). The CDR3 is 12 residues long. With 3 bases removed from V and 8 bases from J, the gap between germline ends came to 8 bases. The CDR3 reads CASSLGGDEQFF. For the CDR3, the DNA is TGTGCCAGCAGCTTGGGGGGCGATGAGCAGTTCTTC.

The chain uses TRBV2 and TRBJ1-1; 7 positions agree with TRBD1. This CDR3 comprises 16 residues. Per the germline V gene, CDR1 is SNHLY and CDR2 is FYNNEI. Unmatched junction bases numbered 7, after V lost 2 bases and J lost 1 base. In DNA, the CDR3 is TGTGCCAGCAGTGAATCCCAGGGGGGGAGGAACACTGAAGCTTTCTTT. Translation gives CASSESQGGRNTEAFF.

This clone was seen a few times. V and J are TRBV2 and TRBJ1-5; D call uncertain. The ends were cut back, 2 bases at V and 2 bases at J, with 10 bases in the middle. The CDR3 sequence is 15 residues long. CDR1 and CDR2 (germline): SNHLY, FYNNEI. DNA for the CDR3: TGTGCCAGCAGTGAATTCGCAGGAGGCAATCAGCCCCAGCATTTT. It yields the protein CASSEFAGGNQPQHF. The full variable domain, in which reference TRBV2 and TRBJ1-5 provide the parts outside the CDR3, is EPEVTQTPSHQVTQMGQEVILRCVPISNHLYFYWYRQILGQKVEFLVSFYNNEISEKSEIFDDQFSVERPDGSNFTLKIRSTKLEDSAMYFCASSEFAGGNQPQHFGDGTRLSIL.